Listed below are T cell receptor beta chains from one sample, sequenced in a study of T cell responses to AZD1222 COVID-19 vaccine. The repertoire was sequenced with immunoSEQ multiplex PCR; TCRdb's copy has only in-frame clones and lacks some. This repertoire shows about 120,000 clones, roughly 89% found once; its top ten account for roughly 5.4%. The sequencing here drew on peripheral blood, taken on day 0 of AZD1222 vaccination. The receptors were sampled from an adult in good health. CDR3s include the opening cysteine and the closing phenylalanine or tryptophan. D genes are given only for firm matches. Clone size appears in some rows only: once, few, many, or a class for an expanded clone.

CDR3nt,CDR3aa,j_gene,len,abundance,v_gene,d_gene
TGTGCCAGCTCACCCACGGACAGTTTGAACACTGAAGCTTTCTTT,CASSPTDSLNTEAFF,TRBJ1-1,15,.,TRBV18,.
TGCGCCAGCGCCCGGGAGACTAACTATGGCTACACCTTC,CASARETNYGYTF,TRBJ1-2,13,.,TRBV5-1,.
TGTGCCAGCAGAGCGACAGGGACCCCGCCTGAAAAACTGTTTTTT,CASRATGTPPEKLFF,TRBJ1-4,15,.,TRBV2,TRBD1
TGTGCCAGCAGTTCTCGGTCTAATGAAAAACTGTTTTTT,CASSSRSNEKLFF,TRBJ1-4,13,.,TRBV6-5,.
TGCAGTGCTAGTGGGGACAGGGTTTCCACTGAAGCTTTCTTT,CSASGDRVSTEAFF,TRBJ1-1,14,.,TRBV20-1,TRBD1
TGCGCCAGCAGCCAAGATCCGAACACTGAAGCTTTCTTT,CASSQDPNTEAFF,TRBJ1-1,13,.,TRBV4-1,.
TGTGCCAGTAGTATAGGGTATAGCAATCAGCCCCAGCATTTT,CASSIGYSNQPQHF,TRBJ1-5,14,.,TRBV19,.
TGTGCCAGCAGCTTAGAGGCCATGGACCCCTATGGCTACACCTTC,CASSLEAMDPYGYTF,TRBJ1-2,15,.,TRBV11-2,.
TGCAGCGTCGTCAGACCCACCGGGGAGCTGTTTTTT,CSVVRPTGELFF,TRBJ2-2,12,once,TRBV29-1,.
TGCAGTGCTAGTTCCAGACCACAAGGCCCACGGACCCAGTACTTC,CSASSRPQGPRTQYF,TRBJ2-5,15,.,TRBV20-1,.
TGTGCCAGCAGTTTACGACTAACAGATACGCAGTATTTT,CASSLRLTDTQYF,TRBJ2-3,13,.,TRBV27,.
TGTGCCAGCAGTTTAGCGCTTAGGGATCGAGCTTTCTTT,CASSLALRDRAFF,TRBJ1-1,13,.,TRBV12-3/TRBV12-4,.
TGTGCCAGCAGCGTGACAGGGGGGAACACTGAAGCTTTCTTT,CASSVTGGNTEAFF,TRBJ1-1,14,.,TRBV9,TRBD1
TGTGCCAGCAGTGAAGGGCGACCCGGGCTCAATGAGCAGTTCTTC,CASSEGRPGLNEQFF,TRBJ2-1,15,.,TRBV6-1,.
TGTGCCGCTGGACAGCCCTCGACCGGCTACACCTTC,CAAGQPSTGYTF,TRBJ1-2,12,.,TRBV30,.
TGTGCCAGCAGTGAGGGACTAGGGCAGTTCTTC,CASSEGLGQFF,TRBJ2-1,11,.,TRBV2,TRBD2
TGCGCCAGCAGCTTGGCGGGGACTCAGCCCCAGCATTTT,CASSLAGTQPQHF,TRBJ1-5,13,few,TRBV5-1,.
TGTGCCAGCAGTTACTCAGGACTGGGCCCAGATACGCAGTATTTT,CASSYSGLGPDTQYF,TRBJ2-3,15,.,TRBV6-5,.
TGTGCCAGCTCACCCATGGACAGGACCTATGGCTACACCTTC,CASSPMDRTYGYTF,TRBJ1-2,14,.,TRBV18,TRBD1
TGTGCCAGTAGTATAGGCCTGGTACAGGGGGCGAACTCCTACGAGCAGTACTTC,CASSIGLVQGANSYEQYF,TRBJ2-7,18,.,TRBV19,TRBD1
TGTGCCAGCAGTACGGCCCCGGACAGAATCGTCGAAAGAGATACGCAGTATTTT,CASSTAPDRIVERDTQYF,TRBJ2-3,18,.,TRBV28,.
TGTGCCAGCAGTGCCATCCGGACTAGCGGGAGGGTGGGGGAGCAGTTCTTC,CASSAIRTSGRVGEQFF,TRBJ2-1,17,.,TRBV27,TRBD2
TGTGCCAGCAGTTACTCCTCGGGGGGCAGCTACGAGCAGTACTTC,CASSYSSGGSYEQYF,TRBJ2-7,15,.,TRBV6-5,.
TGTGCCAGCAGTTTAGGGGACTATTACAATGAGCAGTTCTTC,CASSLGDYYNEQFF,TRBJ2-1,14,.,TRBV27,TRBD2
TGTGCCAGCAGCTCTTGGTCCGGCCTGGGGCTAGGCACTGAAGCTTTCTTT,CASSSWSGLGLGTEAFF,TRBJ1-1,17,.,TRBV7-9,.
TGTGCCAGTAGTTCTTCTAGGAGAAACAAGGACAATGAGCAGTTCTTC,CASSSSRRNKDNEQFF,TRBJ2-1,16,once,TRBV19,.
TGTGCCAGCAGTTTCAACACTGAAGCTTTCTTT,CASSFNTEAFF,TRBJ1-1,11,.,TRBV28,.
TGTGCCAGCAGCCAATCGGGACCAGGAGAGACCCAGTACTTC,CASSQSGPGETQYF,TRBJ2-5,14,.,TRBV3-1/TRBV3-2,.
TGTGCCAGCAGCCAATTCCCAGCGTACGAGCAGTACTTC,CASSQFPAYEQYF,TRBJ2-7,13,once,TRBV3-1/TRBV3-2,.
TGTGCCAGCAGCCCTACGCCATCGGGGGCTGCCTATGGCTACACCTTC,CASSPTPSGAAYGYTF,TRBJ1-2,16,.,TRBV6-2/TRBV6-3,.
TGTGCCACCAGTGATTCGGACAGGGCGTATGGCTACACCTTC,CATSDSDRAYGYTF,TRBJ1-2,14,.,TRBV24-1,TRBD1
TGTGCCAGCAGCCCAGAAGGACAGGGGACCTACGAGCAGTACTTC,CASSPEGQGTYEQYF,TRBJ2-7,15,.,TRBV7-9,TRBD1
TGTGCCAGCAGCCTAGGACTAGCGGAGGGGGAACCCTCTACGGATACGCAGTATTTT,CASSLGLAEGEPSTDTQYF,TRBJ2-3,19,.,TRBV3-1/TRBV3-2,TRBD2
TGCGCCAGCAGCCAACTTGGTGGGGAATCGCACGAGCAGTACTTC,CASSQLGGESHEQYF,TRBJ2-7,15,.,TRBV5-1,.